The 5 T cell receptor beta chains reported below all come from one sample, sequenced in a study of shared clonotypes between healthy human individuals. The protocol was immunoSEQ multiplex PCR, while the TCRdb copy is restricted to in-frame clones and leaves out a portion. The sample holds 1.5 million to 2.5 million clones, less than 95% seen once. Positive CCR7 selection of CD45RO-negative cells yielded the naive CD8 cells, and terminally differentiated effector memory CD45RA+ cells were excluded. What was sequenced was naive CD8+ T cells sorted from blood. The receptors originated from a man younger than 35 in good health.

This chain connects TRBV28 to TRBJ1-4; D is perhaps TRBD1 (5 bases). The germline V gene has CDR1 MDHEN and CDR2 SYDVKM. CDR3 length: 14 residues. V lost 2 bases to trimming and J lost 6 bases, with 10 bases between them. The CDR3 is CASSLQGGDEKLFF. In DNA form, the CDR3 reads TGTGCCAGCAGTTTACAGGGCGGGGATGAAAAACTGTTTTTT.

This chain uses TRBV19 with TRBJ1-2; D not resolved. Germline V gene lookup returns CDR1 LNHDA and CDR2 SQIVND (reference sequence). V gave up 7 bases and J gave up 8 bases, with 14 bases separating them. This CDR3 spans 12 amino acids. In DNA form, the CDR3 reads TGTGCCAGTACCGGGAGCGGCGGAGGCTACACCTTC. Protein: CASTGSGGGYTF.

For the CDR3, the DNA is TGTGCCAGCAGCCCCTCGGACAGGGGGCGCGGAGGCTACACCTTC. It specifies CASSPSDRGRGGYTF. The chain links TRBV6-5 to TRBJ1-2; TRBD1 agrees at 11 bases. Germline V gives CDR1 MNHEY, CDR2 SVGAGI. The J segment lost 8 bases and the V segment lost 6 bases, leaving 11 bases of the junction unmatched. The length of the CDR3 is 15 residues.

Remarks on this clone: This sample also contains other DNA sequences that code for the same CDR3. The V and J genes are TRBV4-1 and TRBJ1-1; D uncertain. Per germline, CDR1 MGHRA and CDR2 YSYEKL. This CDR3 region has 13 residues. V lost 5 bases and J 0 bases, leaving 7 bases between the germline ends. DNA of the CDR3: TGCGCCAGCAGCGCGGGTCTGAACACTGAAGCTTTCTTT. Translation gives CASSAGLNTEAFF.

This sequence joins TRBV27 and TRBJ2-7; weak D call: TRBD1 (6 bases). CDR1 is MNHEY and CDR2 is SMNVEV in the germline V gene (reference sequence). The CDR3 is 13 amino acids. V was trimmed by 4 bases and J by 4 bases, leaving 11 bases between them. CDR3 DNA: TGTGCCAGCAGTTCAGGGGTGCGGTACGAGCAGTACTTC. As protein: CASSSGVRYEQYF.